The 18 T cell receptor beta chains in this list originate from one sample, sequenced in a study of tumor-infiltrating lymphocytes in primary liver carcinoma. Total RNA amounting to 500 ng was the source from which TCR beta cDNA was made with a constant-region primer. For TCR beta, libraries were produced by three nested multiplex PCR rounds using slightly modified ARM-PCR. TRBV1-TRBV30 forward primers paired with a C-beta reverse primer drove the first two PCR rounds, ten to eleven cycles each. TCRdb ran MiXCR on the multiplex PCR reads and lists one entry per CDR3 protein. This sample has around 190,000 distinct CDR3 sequences, with around four fifths found just once. Bulk tissue was left unsorted, and RNA and DNA were co-extracted from approximately 20-30 mg of it. The sample taken for sequencing was tumor tissue from primary liver carcinoma. The receptors derive from a middle-aged man with primary liver carcinoma and hepatitis B virus infection.

This clonotype was counted only a few times. One junction end disagrees with the germline gene, perhaps due to a read error. This chain joins TRBV5-1 and TRBJ2-1, with D tentatively TRBD1 or TRBD2 (5 bases each). The CDR3 has 13 amino acids. CDR1 and CDR2 (germline): SGHRS, YFSETQ. The DNA for the CDR3 is TGCACCAGCAGCGTAGGGACCACCAATGAGCAGTTCTTC. Its protein product is CTSSVGTTNEQFF. Together with reference TRBV5-1 and TRBJ2-1, the CDR3 gives the full variable domain: KAGVTQTPRYLIKTRGQQVTLSCSPISGHRSVSWYQQTPGQGLQFLFEYFSETQRNKGNFPGRFSGRQFSNSRSEMNVSTLELGDSALYLCTSSVGTTNEQFFGPGTRLTVL.

The chain uses TRBV12-3 or TRBV12-4 and TRBJ1-5, with D perhaps TRBD1 or TRBD2 (5 bases each). The J call may be wrong; the DNA end is better matched by TRBJ2-3. This CDR3 contains 15 residues. For the CDR3, the DNA is TGTGCCAGCACACGGGGCGCCGCAATAAATCAGCCCCAGTATTTT. It specifies CASTRGAAINQPQYF.

To note about this clonotype: Germline and junction disagree at one end, which may indicate a read error. Here the CDR3 reads CASSLSGEMGHEQFF. In nucleotides, the CDR3 is TGCGCCAGCAGCTTGTCCGGGGAAATGGGCCATGAACAGTTCTTC. The chain uses TRBV5-1 and TRBJ2-1; D possibly corresponds to TRBD2 (5 bases). The CDR3 runs to 15 residues. CDR1 and CDR2 from the germline V gene are SGHRS and YFSETQ.

This clonotype was picked up one time. Lacking the conserved final phenylalanine or tryptophan, this CDR3 likely reflects a read error. The CDR3 here is CNVVQGGAYEQYI. In nucleotides, the CDR3 is TGCAACGTTGTTCAGGGTGGGGCCTACGAGCAGTACATC. This chain uses TRBV29-1 with TRBJ2-7; possible D gene TRBD1, 5 bases. Looked up from germline, CDR1 is SQVTM and CDR2 is ANQGSEA. The CDR3 runs 13 residues.

The gene calls are TRBV4-2 and TRBJ2-7; D may correspond to TRBD1 or TRBD2 (5 bases each). The V gene's germline CDR1 is LGHNA and CDR2 YNFKEQ. The CDR3 has 14 residues. V was pared by 1 base and J by 5 bases, with 12 bases between. CDR3 sequence reads: CASSQGGRDHEQYF. In nucleotides, the CDR3 is TGTGCCAGCAGCCAAGGTGGCAGGGACCACGAGCAGTACTTC.

The gene calls are TRBV29-1 and TRBJ1-1; 8 bases align to TRBD1. CDR3 size: 14 residues. From germline, CDR1 is SQVTM and CDR2 ANQGSEA. The CDR3 nucleotides read TGCAGTGTTTCAAGACAGGGGTCTAACACTGAAGCTTTCTTT. Its protein is CSVSRQGSNTEAFF.

On this clonotype: One junction end does not reproduce the germline sequence, and a read error may be involved. V is TRBV4-2 and J is TRBJ2-1, with D possibly matching TRBD2 (6 bases). Germline CDR1 reads LGHNA; CDR2 reads YNFKEQ. The CDR3 extends over 15 amino acids. Here the CDR3 reads CDSSHWRGTYNEQFF. The CDR3 coding sequence is TGTGACAGCAGCCATTGGCGGGGCACTTACAATGAGCAGTTCTTC.

Comment on this clonotype: The missing conserved phenylalanine or tryptophan at the end of this CDR3 makes a read error likely. The chain couples TRBV4-2 to TRBJ2-7; the match to TRBD1 covers 8 bases. The CDR3 contains 14 residues. Germline V gene sequence: CDR1 LGHNA, CDR2 YNFKEQ. J lost 5 bases, V lost 1 base, and 4 bases had no gene match. The CDR3 here is CASSQADRGHEQYL. CDR3 in DNA: TGTGCCAGCAGCCAAGCTGACAGGGGCCACGAGCAGTACTTA.

This clonotype has a handful of counts. An end of the junction differs from the germline gene, which may be a read error. This chain uses TRBV6-5 with TRBJ2-5; D possibly uses TRBD1 or TRBD2 (6 bases each). There are 13 residues in the CDR3. From germline, CDR1 is MNHEY and CDR2 SVGAGI. The CDR3 DNA reads as TGTGCCAGCAGTTACCCGGGGGCCGAGACCCACTACTTC. It translates to CASSYPGAETHYF.

A word on this clonotype: Mismatch with germline at one junction end may stem from a read error. The CDR3 protein is CATSYNRKSYEQYF. The CDR3 DNA sequence: TGTGCCACCAGCTATAACAGGAAGTCCTACGAGCAGTATTTC. The V and J genes are TRBV11-2 and TRBJ2-7, with D perhaps TRBD1 (5 bases). This CDR3 has 14 residues. Germline V gives CDR1 SGHAT, CDR2 FQNNGV.

A word on this clonotype: A read error may account for a junction end that differs from germline. The V and J genes are TRBV11-2 and TRBJ2-7; possible D gene TRBD1, 5 bases. From germline, CDR1 is SGHAT and CDR2 FQNNGV. The CDR3 is 15 residues long. The CDR3 nucleotides are TGTGCTAGCAGCTTATCACCAGGGTTTTCCTACGAGCAGTACTTC. Translating it yields CASSLSPGFSYEQYF.

The rearrangement joins TRBV5-4 to TRBJ1-4, with 9 bases fitting TRBD1. The CDR3 contains 18 residues. CDR1 SGHNT and CDR2 YYREEE come from the germline V gene (reference sequence). The junction had 10 bases not matched to a gene; V was cut back by 4 bases and J by 0 bases. CDR3 protein: CASSRAAGQGATNEKLFF. The DNA of the CDR3 is TGTGCCAGCAGCCGAGCGGCGGGACAGGGTGCAACTAATGAAAAACTGTTTTTT.

Concerning this clonotype itself: One end of the junction fails to match germline, which may point to a read error. The gene calls are TRBV7-8 and TRBJ2-3; 7 positions agree with TRBD1. CDR3 length: 17 amino acids. The germline V gene encodes CDR1 SGHVS and CDR2 FQNEAQ. The CDR3 spells CARSSGRTGQSTDTRYF. DNA of the CDR3: TGTGCCAGGAGCTCCGGTCGGACAGGCCAAAGCACAGATACGCGGTATTTT.

Regarding this clonotype: The junction departs from germline at one end; a sequencing error may be responsible. The V call is TRBV5-5, the J call TRBJ1-1; D remains unclear. CDR1 is SGHKS and CDR2 is YYEKEE in the germline V gene (reference sequence). The CDR3 loop spans 15 amino acids. Here the CDR3 reads CVSSHEGERYTETFF. CDR3 in DNA: TGTGTCAGTAGCCATGAGGGTGAGCGGTACACTGAAACTTTCTTT.

The chain has TRBV20-1 and TRBJ2-5; no clear D. Germline V gene data show CDR1 as DFQATT and CDR2 as SNEGSKA (reference sequence). The CDR3 consists of 14 residues. Trimming stripped 5 bases from V and 5 bases from J, with 18 bases between. The chain's CDR3 is CSAPRTPGGETQYF. The CDR3 DNA reads TGCAGTGCTCCGCGGACCCCCGGTGGGGAGACCCAGTACTTC.

The count of this clonotype is one. The chain uses TRBV11-1 and TRBJ2-2, with D perhaps TRBD1 (5 bases). Germline assignment: CDR1 SGHAT and CDR2 FQDESV (reference sequence). The length of the CDR3 is 15 residues. CDR3 coding DNA: TGTGTCAATAGCTATACAGGACCTTTCTCCGGGGAGCTGTTTTTT. It codes for CVNSYTGPFSGELFF.

This clonotype has at least ten counts. Sequence at one end of the junction differs from germline and may be a read error. The chain links TRBV12-3 or TRBV12-4 to TRBJ2-1; 8 bases align to TRBD2. The CDR3 covers 11 residues. The DNA of the CDR3 is TGTGCCAGCAGTCACGGGACTAGTAATCTCTTC. It translates to CASSHGTSNLF.

In the case of this clonotype: Compared with germline, one end of the junction differs, possibly owing to a read error. The chain is built from TRBV29-1 and TRBJ2-7, with D tentatively TRBD1 or TRBD2 (5 bases each). In germline, CDR1 is SQVTM, CDR2 ANQGSEA. CDR3 length: 12 residues. The CDR3 bases are TGCAGCGTGCCCCCAGGGAGATACGAGCGGTACTTC. Amino acid sequence: CSVPPGRYERYF.